A single sample is the source of the 15 T cell receptor beta chains below, sequenced in a study of blood T cell repertoires in COVID-19. Data came from immunoSEQ multiplex PCR; TCRdb stores just in-frame clones and leaves some out. The data show 250,000 to 300,000 clones, 86% seen once. Specimen: peripheral blood. The receptors were gathered from a man aged 25-45 years with active or convalescent COVID-19.

This chain uses TRBV21-1 with TRBJ2-1; the D segment call TRBD1 is taken from the table without a DNA check. TRBV21-1 is flagged as a pseudogene. This CDR3 is built from 21 residues. Here the CDR3 DNA reads TGTGCCAGCAGCAAATCAAAGTCCTTTTGGGAACGCGGGACAGCCCACAATGAGCAGTTCTTC. Protein sequence: CASSKSKSFWERGTAHNEQFF.

The chain employs TRBV5-1 and TRBJ2-2, with TRBD2 matching over 7 bases. The CDR3 spans 15 residues. Per the germline V gene, CDR1 is SGHRS and CDR2 is YFSETQ. The junction had 9 bases not matched to a gene; V was cut back by 7 bases and J by 3 bases. CDR3: CASDYGEGYTGELFF. The DNA of the CDR3 is TGCGCCAGCGACTACGGGGAGGGGTACACCGGGGAGCTGTTTTTT.

This rearrangement joins TRBV6-2 or TRBV6-3 to TRBJ1-2, with 12 positions matching TRBD1. The CDR3 covers 15 residues. The trim removed 5 bases at V and 7 bases at J, leaving 8 bases unmatched. CDR1 is MNHEY, CDR2 SVGEGT, per germline. The CDR3 DNA reads as TGTGCCAGCAGTCCCGGGACAGGGGGCTTTAGTGGCTACACCTTC. Amino acid sequence: CASSPGTGGFSGYTF.

The rearrangement links TRBV6-5 to TRBJ1-2; D gene ambiguous. The CDR3 has 13 amino acids. V was cut by 10 bases and J by 1 base, with 13 bases left in between. Germline CDR1 and CDR2: MNHEY and SVGAGI. The CDR3 coding sequence is TGTGCCATCCATCGAGGGAGTAACTATGGCTACACCTTC. It yields the protein CAIHRGSNYGYTF.

The chain's CDR3 is CASSRNGGQGDTQYF. In DNA, the CDR3 is TGTGCCAGCAGCCGAAACGGGGGGCAGGGAGATACGCAGTATTTT. The V call is TRBV4-2, the J call TRBJ2-3; a weak D match, TRBD2 (7 bases). The V gene's germline CDR1 is LGHNA and CDR2 YNFKEQ. The V gene lost 4 bases and the J gene lost 5 bases, with 16 bases spanning the gap. This CDR3 spans 15 amino acids.

The chain uses TRBV6-5 and TRBJ2-2, with 7 bases matching TRBD1. The V segment lost 7 bases and the J segment 5 bases; nucleotides outside the gene matches: 4. This CDR3 contains 13 residues. From germline, CDR1 is MNHEY and CDR2 SVGAGI. CDR3 DNA: TGTGCCAGCATTAACAGGGGTACCGGGGAGCTGTTTTTT. This translates into CASINRGTGELFF.

This chain connects TRBV2 to TRBJ1-4, with D possibly TRBD1 on 5 matching bases. The CDR3 extends over 14 amino acids. V was pared by 2 bases and J by 8 bases, with 12 bases between. From germline, CDR1 is SNHLY and CDR2 FYNNEI. CDR3 sequence reads: CASSELGGSEKLFF. The CDR3 nucleotides are TGTGCCAGCAGTGAACTCGGGGGAAGCGAAAAACTGTTTTTT. The full variable domain, in which reference TRBV2 and TRBJ1-4 provide the parts outside the CDR3, is EPEVTQTPSHQVTQMGQEVILRCVPISNHLYFYWYRQILGQKVEFLVSFYNNEISEKSEIFDDQFSVERPDGSNFTLKIRSTKLEDSAMYFCASSELGGSEKLFFGSGTQLSVL.

CDR3 sequence reads: CASSVTDSEARRANSPLHF. The CDR3 nucleotides are TGTGCCAGCAGCGTGACGGACAGTGAGGCCCGCCGAGCCAATTCACCCCTCCACTTT. The rearrangement links TRBV9 to TRBJ1-6; tentatively, D is TRBD1 (6 bases). Germline V gene lookup returns CDR1 SGDLS and CDR2 YYNGEE. The CDR3 spans 19 residues. Trimming pared 2 bases from V and 7 bases from J, leaving 25 bases between. The complete variable domain, with remaining parts taken from reference TRBV9 and TRBJ1-6, reads DSGVTQTPKHLITATGQRVTLRCSPRSGDLSVYWYQQSLDQGLQFLIQYYNGEERAKGNILERFSAQQFPDLHSELNLSSLELGDSALYFCASSVTDSEARRANSPLHFGNGTRLTVT.

This clone was seen once. V and J are TRBV6-4 and TRBJ1-6; weak D call: TRBD1 (5 bases). The germline CDR1 and CDR2 sequences are MRHNA and SNTAGT. This CDR3 has 15 residues. V was pared by 8 bases and J by 8 bases, with 19 bases between. DNA for the CDR3: TGTGCCAGCCCCGCAGGGAAGGATATCGATTCACCCCTCCACTTT. Translated, it gives CASPAGKDIDSPLHF.

V is TRBV7-9 and J is TRBJ2-3; 9 bases map to TRBD1. The V gene end was trimmed by 6 bases and the J gene end by 5 bases; junction bases not matched to a gene: 6. This CDR3 is built from 14 residues. The germline gives CDR1 SEHNR, CDR2 FQNEAQ (reference sequence). In DNA, the CDR3 is TGTGCCAGCAGTATACAGGGGGCTGTAGATACGCAGTATTTT. It codes for CASSIQGAVDTQYF.

V and J are TRBV5-4 and TRBJ2-1, with 9 bases lining up with TRBD1. J lost 8 bases, V lost 4 bases, and 10 bases had no gene match. CDR1 SGHNT and CDR2 YYREEE come from the germline V gene (reference sequence). This CDR3 contains 15 residues. This CDR3 reads CASSVTGGQLHEQFF. The CDR3 DNA reads TGTGCCAGCAGCGTCACAGGGGGCCAGTTACATGAGCAGTTCTTC. Complete variable domain (other parts from reference TRBV5-4 and TRBJ2-1): ETGVTQSPTHLIKTRGQQVTLRCSSQSGHNTVSWYQQALGQGPQFIFQYYREEENGRGNFPPRFSGLQFPNYSSELNVNALELDDSALYLCASSVTGGQLHEQFFGPGTRLTVL.

This clone was picked up a small number of times. The chain employs TRBV27 and TRBJ2-1, with a possible D match to TRBD1 (5 bases). This CDR3 has 11 amino acids. CDR1 is MNHEY and CDR2 is SMNVEV in the germline V gene (reference sequence). The V end was cut by 7 bases, the J end by 10 bases, with 11 bases between. CDR3 amino acids: CASITQGEQFF. The CDR3 nucleotides read TGTGCCAGCATTACCCAGGGAGAGCAGTTCTTC.

V is TRBV19 and J is TRBJ2-5, with a possible D match to TRBD1 (6 bases). The ends were cut back, 3 bases at V and 2 bases at J, with 16 bases in the middle. The CDR3 has 16 amino acids. Germline CDR1 LNHDA, CDR2 SQIVND (reference sequence). Written as DNA, the CDR3 is TGTGCCAGTAGTATTTCGACAGGCCCCGGGCAAGAGACCCAGTACTTC. This codes for CASSISTGPGQETQYF.

The genes are TRBV30 and TRBJ2-6, with D uncertain. Germline V gene data show CDR1 as GTSNPN and CDR2 as SVGIG (reference sequence). CDR3 length: 16 residues. Trimming left V 2 bases short and J 3 bases short, with 14 bases between. CDR3 loop: CAWSNLEFRGANVLTF. The CDR3 region has the DNA TGTGCCTGGAGTAATTTAGAGTTCCGTGGGGCCAACGTCCTGACTTTC.

The gene calls are TRBV6-6 and TRBJ1-2; possibly TRBD1 for D (6 bases). V was clipped by 5 bases and J by 1 base, with 14 bases between them. The CDR3 length is 15 residues. Germline lookup yields CDR1 MNHNY and CDR2 SVGAGI (reference sequence). CDR3 coding DNA: TGTGCCAGCAGTGCCTTGGGGGACATTAACTATGGCTACACCTTC. It encodes CASSALGDINYGYTF.